This T cell receptor (beta chain) was documented in a study of T cell clones after liver transplantation. Repertoires were generated with immunoSEQ multiplex PCR, while TCRdb's copy carries only in-frame clones and drops some. The sample shows about 80,000 clones, roughly four fifths of them seen only once. In regard to this clone: What it binds is not known.

V gave up 7 bases and J gave up 2 bases, with 20 bases separating them. This CDR3 is 16 amino acids long. The germline CDR1 and CDR2 sequences are SGHVS and FQNEAQ. Study results and limitations: The donor-reactive repertoire was only partly measurable in two subjects, lacking donor cells.

The V call is TRBV7-8, the J call TRBJ1-1, with D possibly TRBD1 on 6 matching bases. The sample in question was CD4+ T cells from blood, obtained around 45 months after liver transplant. The TCR was taken from a human patient who received a liver transplant. The T cells may partly be graft donor cells. The CDR3 bases are TGTGCCAGCAAGCGAAGCAGGGGAACGTCCAACACTGAAGCTTTCTTT. As protein: CASKRSRGTSNTEAFF.